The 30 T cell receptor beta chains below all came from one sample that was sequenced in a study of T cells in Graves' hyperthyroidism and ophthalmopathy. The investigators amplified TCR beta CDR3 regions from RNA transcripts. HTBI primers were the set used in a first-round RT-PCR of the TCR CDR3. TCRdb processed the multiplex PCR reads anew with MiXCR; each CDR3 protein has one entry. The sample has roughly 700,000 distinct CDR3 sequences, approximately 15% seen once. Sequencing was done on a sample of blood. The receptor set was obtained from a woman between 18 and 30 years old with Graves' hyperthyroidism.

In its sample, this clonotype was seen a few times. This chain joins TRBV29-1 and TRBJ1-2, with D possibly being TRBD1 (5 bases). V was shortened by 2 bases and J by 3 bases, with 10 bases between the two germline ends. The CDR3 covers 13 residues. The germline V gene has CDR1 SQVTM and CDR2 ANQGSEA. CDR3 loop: CSVELTAYYGYTF. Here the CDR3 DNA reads TGCAGCGTTGAATTGACAGCCTACTATGGCTACACCTTC. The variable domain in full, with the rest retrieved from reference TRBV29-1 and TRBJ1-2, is SAVISQKPSRDICQRGTSLTIQCQVDSQVTMMFWYRQQPGQSLTLIATANQGSEATYESGFVIDKFPISRPNLTFSTLTVSNMSPEDSSIYLCSVELTAYYGYTFGSGTRLTVV.

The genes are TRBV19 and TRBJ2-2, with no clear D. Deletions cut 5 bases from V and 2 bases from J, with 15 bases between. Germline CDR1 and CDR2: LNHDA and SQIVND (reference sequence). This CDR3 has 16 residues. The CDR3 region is CASSLNSRRNTGELFF. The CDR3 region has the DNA TGTGCCAGTAGTTTAAACAGTCGTCGAAACACCGGGGAGCTGTTTTTT.

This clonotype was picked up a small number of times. CDR3 DNA sequence: TGTGCCAGCAGGGCCGGGACGTTACCAAAAAACATTCAGTACTTC. Residues: CASRAGTLPKNIQYF. V usage is TRBV6-1 and J usage is TRBJ2-4; possibly TRBD1 or TRBD2 for D (5 bases each). Germline V lookup: CDR1 MNHNS, CDR2 SASEGT. V was shortened by 6 bases and J by 4 bases, with 16 bases between the two germline ends. The CDR3 extends over 15 amino acids.

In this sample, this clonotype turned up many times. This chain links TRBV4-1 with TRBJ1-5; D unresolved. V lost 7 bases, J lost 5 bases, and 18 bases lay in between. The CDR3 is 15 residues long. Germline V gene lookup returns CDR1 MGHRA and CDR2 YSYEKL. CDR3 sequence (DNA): TGCGCCAGCAACCCGTCGGTGTTGATCGATCAGCCCCAGCATTTT. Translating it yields CASNPSVLIDQPQHF.

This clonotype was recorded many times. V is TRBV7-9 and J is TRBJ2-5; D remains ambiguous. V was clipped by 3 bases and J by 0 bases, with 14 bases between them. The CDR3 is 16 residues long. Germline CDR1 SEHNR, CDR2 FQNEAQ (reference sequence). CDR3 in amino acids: CASSFSALWYQETQYF. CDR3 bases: TGTGCCAGCAGCTTCTCCGCCTTATGGTACCAAGAGACCCAGTACTTC.

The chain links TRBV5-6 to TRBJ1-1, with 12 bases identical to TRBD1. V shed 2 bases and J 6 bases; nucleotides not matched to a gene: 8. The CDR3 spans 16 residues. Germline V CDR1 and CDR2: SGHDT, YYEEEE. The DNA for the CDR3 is TGTGCCAGCAGCTTCGGAACCGGGACAGGGGGCCCTGAAGCTTTCTTT. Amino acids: CASSFGTGTGGPEAFF. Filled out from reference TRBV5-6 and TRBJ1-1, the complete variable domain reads DAGVTQSPTHLIKTRGQQVTLRCSPKSGHDTVSWYQQALGQGPQFIFQYYEEEERQRGNFPDRFSGHQFPNYSSELNVNALLLGDSALYLCASSFGTGTGGPEAFFGQGTRLTVV.

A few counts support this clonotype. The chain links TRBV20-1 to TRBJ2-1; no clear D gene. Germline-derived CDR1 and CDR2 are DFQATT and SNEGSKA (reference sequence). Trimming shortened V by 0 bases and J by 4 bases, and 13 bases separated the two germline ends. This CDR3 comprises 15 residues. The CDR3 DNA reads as TGCAGTGCTAGAGATTATCTTGGCATGTACAATGAGCAGTTCTTC. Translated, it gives CSARDYLGMYNEQFF.

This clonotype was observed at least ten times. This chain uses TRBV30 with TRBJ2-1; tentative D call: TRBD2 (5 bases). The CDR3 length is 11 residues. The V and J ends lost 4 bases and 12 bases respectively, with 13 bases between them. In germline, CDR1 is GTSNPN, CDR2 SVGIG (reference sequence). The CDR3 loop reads CAWKLGLGQFF. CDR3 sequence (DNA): TGTGCCTGGAAACTAGGTCTCGGGCAGTTCTTC.

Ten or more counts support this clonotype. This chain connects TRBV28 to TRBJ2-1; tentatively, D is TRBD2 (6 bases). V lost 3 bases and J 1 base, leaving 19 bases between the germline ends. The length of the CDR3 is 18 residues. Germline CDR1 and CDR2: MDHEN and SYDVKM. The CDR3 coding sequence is TGTGCCAGCAGTTTCCTACACCTTGCGGGAAGATCCTACAATGAGCAGTTCTTC. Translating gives CASSFLHLAGRSYNEQFF. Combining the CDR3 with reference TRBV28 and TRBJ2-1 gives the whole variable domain DVKVTQSSRYLVKRTGEKVFLECVQDMDHENMFWYRQDPGLGLRLIYFSYDVKMKEKGDIPEGYSVSREKKERFSLILESASTNQTSMYLCASSFLHLAGRSYNEQFFGPGTRLTVL.

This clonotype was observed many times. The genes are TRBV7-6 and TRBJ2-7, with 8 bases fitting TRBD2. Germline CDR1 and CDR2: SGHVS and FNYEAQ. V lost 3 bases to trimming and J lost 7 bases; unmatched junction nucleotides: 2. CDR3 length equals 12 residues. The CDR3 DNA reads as TGTGCCAGCAGCTTTTCGGGAGGGGAGCAGTACTTC. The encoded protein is CASSFSGGEQYF.

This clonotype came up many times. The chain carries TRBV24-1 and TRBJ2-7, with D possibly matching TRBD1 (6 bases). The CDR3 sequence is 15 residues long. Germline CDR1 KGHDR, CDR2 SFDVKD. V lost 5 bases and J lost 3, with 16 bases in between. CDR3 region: CATSGFAPDSYEQYF. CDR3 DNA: TGTGCCACCAGTGGCTTTGCCCCGGACAGCTACGAGCAGTACTTC.

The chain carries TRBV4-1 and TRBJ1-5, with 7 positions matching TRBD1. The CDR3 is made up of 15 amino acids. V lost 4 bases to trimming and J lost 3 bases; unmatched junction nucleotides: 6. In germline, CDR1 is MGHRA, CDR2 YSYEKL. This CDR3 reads CASSRHTGVNQPQHF. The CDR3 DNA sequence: TGCGCCAGCAGCCGACACACAGGGGTCAATCAGCCCCAGCATTTT.

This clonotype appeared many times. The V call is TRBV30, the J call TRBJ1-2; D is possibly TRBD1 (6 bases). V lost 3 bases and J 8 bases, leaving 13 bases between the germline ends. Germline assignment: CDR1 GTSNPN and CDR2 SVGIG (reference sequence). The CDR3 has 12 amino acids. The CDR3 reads CAWSVGGGGYTF. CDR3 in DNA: TGTGCCTGGAGCGTCGGGGGGGGCGGCTACACCTTC.

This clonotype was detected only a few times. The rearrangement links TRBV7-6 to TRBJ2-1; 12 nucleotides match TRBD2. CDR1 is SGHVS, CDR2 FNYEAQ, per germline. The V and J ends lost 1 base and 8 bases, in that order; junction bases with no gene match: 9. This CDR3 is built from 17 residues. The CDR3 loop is CASSLDPSGRGVDEQFF. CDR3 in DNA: TGTGCCAGCAGCTTAGACCCTAGCGGGAGGGGGGTCGATGAGCAGTTCTTC.

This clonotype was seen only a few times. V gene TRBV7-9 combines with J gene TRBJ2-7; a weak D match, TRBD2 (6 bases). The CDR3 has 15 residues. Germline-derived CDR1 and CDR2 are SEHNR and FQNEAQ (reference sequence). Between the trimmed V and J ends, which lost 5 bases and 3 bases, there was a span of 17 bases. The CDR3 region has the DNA TGTGCCAGCAGCCTATCCTCTGGGACTTACTACGAGCAGTACTTC. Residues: CASSLSSGTYYEQYF.

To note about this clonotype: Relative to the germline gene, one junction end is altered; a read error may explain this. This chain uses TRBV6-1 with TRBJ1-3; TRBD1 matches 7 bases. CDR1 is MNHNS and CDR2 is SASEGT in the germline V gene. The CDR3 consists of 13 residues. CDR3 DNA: TGTGCCAGCAACAGACAGGGTGGATACACCATATATTTT. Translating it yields CASNRQGGYTIYF.

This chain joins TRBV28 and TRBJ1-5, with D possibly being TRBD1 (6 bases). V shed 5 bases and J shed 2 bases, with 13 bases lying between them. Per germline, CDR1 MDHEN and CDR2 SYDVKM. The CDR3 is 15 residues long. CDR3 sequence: CASSRPRGGNQPQHF. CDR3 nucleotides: TGTGCCAGCAGTAGGCCCAGGGGCGGCAATCAGCCCCAGCATTTT.

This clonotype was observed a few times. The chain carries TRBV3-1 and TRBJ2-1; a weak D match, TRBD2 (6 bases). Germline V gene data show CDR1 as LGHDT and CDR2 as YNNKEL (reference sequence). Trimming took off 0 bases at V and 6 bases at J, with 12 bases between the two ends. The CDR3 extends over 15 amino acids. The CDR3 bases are TGTGCCAGCAGCCAAGAGAAGGACTACTTCAATGAGCAGTTCTTC. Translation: CASSQEKDYFNEQFF.

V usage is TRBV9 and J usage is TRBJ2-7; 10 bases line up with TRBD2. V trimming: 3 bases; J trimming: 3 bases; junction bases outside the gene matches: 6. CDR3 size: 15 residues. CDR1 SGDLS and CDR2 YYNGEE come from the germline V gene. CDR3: CASSGGGTSVYEQYF. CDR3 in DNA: TGTGCCAGCAGCGGGGGCGGGACTAGCGTCTACGAGCAGTACTTC.

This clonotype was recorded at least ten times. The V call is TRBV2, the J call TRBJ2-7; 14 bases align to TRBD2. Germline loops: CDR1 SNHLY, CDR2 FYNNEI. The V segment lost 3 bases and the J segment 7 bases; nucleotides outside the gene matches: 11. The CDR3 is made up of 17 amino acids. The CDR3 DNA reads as TGTGCCAGCAGTGACGAAAGACTAGCGGGAGGGCCGGGGGAGCAGTACTTC. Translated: CASSDERLAGGPGEQYF. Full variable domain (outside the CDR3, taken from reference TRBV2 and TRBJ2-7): EPEVTQTPSHQVTQMGQEVILRCVPISNHLYFYWYRQILGQKVEFLVSFYNNEISEKSEIFDDQFSVERPDGSNFTLKIRSTKLEDSAMYFCASSDERLAGGPGEQYFGPGTRLTVT.

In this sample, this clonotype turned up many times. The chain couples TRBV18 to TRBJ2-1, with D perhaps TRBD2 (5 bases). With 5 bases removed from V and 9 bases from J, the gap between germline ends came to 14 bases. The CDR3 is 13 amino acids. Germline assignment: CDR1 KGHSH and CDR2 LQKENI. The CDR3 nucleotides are TGTGCCAGCTCATGGACCCAGCGGATTGAGCAGTTCTTC. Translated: CASSWTQRIEQFF.

This chain's CDR3 is CASSWTDSSGANVLTF. In DNA form, the CDR3 reads TGTGCCAGCAGCTGGACCGATAGCTCTGGGGCCAACGTCCTGACTTTC. This chain links TRBV7-9 with TRBJ2-6; no firm D call. From germline, CDR1 is SEHNR and CDR2 FQNEAQ (reference sequence). V lost 4 bases and J 0 bases, leaving 10 bases between the germline ends. The CDR3 sequence is 16 residues long. Filled out from reference TRBV7-9 and TRBJ2-6, the complete variable domain reads DTGVSQNPRHKITKRGQNVTFRCDPISEHNRLYWYRQTLGQGPEFLTYFQNEAQLEKSRLLSDRFSAERPKGSFSTLEIQRTEQGDSAMYLCASSWTDSSGANVLTFGAGSRLTVL.

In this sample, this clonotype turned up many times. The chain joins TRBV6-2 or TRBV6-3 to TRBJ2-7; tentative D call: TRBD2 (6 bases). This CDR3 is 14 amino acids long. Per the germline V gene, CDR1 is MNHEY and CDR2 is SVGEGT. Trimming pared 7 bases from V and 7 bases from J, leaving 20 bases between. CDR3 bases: TGTGCCAGCACCTATGCCGGGGGAGTTGAAGAGCAGTACTTC. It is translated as CASTYAGGVEEQYF.

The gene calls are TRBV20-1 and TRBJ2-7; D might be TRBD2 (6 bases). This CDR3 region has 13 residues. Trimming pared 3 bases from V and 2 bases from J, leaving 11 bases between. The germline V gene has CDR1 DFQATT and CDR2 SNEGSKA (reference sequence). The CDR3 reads CSASSGNAYEQYF. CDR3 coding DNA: TGCAGTGCTAGTAGCGGCAACGCCTACGAGCAGTACTTC.

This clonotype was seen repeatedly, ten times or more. CDR3: CASSQGLNTEAFF. Written as DNA, the CDR3 is TGTGCCAGCAGCCAAGGGTTGAACACTGAAGCTTTCTTT. The V gene is TRBV3-1, the J gene TRBJ1-1; D not certain. The germline gives CDR1 LGHDT, CDR2 YNNKEL (reference sequence). The CDR3 spans 13 residues. Trimming pared 1 base from V and 0 bases from J, leaving 3 bases between.

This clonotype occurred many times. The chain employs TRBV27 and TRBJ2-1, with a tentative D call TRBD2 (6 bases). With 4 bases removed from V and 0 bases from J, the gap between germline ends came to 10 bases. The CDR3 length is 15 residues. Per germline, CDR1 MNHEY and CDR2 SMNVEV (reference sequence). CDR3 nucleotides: TGTGCCAGCAGTTGGGACTTGAGCTCCTACAATGAGCAGTTCTTC. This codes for CASSWDLSSYNEQFF.

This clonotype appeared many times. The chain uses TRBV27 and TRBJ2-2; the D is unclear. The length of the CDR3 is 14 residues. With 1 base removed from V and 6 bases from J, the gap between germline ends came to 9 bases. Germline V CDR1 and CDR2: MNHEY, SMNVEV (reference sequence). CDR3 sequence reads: CASSLFGLAGELFF. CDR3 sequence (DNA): TGTGCCAGCAGTTTATTTGGGTTGGCCGGGGAGCTGTTTTTT.

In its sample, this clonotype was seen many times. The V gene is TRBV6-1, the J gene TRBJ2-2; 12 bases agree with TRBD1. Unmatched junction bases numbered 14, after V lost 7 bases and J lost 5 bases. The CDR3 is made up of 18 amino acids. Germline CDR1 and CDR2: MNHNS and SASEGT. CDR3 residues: CASNRRDRGPYLTGELFF. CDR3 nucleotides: TGTGCCAGCAATCGCCGGGACAGGGGGCCGTATTTAACCGGGGAGCTGTTTTTT.

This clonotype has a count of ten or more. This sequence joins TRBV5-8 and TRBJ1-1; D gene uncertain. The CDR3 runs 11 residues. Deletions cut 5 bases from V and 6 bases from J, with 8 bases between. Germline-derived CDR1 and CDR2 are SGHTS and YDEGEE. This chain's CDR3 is CASSLAPEAFF. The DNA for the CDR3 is TGTGCCAGCAGTCTGGCCCCTGAAGCTTTCTTT.

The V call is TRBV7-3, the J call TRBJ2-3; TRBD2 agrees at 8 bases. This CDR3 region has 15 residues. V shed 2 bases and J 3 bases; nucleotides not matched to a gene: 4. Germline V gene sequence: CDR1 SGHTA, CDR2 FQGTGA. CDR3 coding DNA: TGTGCCAGCAGCTTATTAGCGGGAAAGACAGATACGCAGTATTTT. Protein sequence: CASSLLAGKTDTQYF.